One sample yielded the 11 T cell receptor beta chains listed below, sequenced in a study of early T cells in non-severe SARS-CoV-2 infection. TCRdb re-called the 5' RACE reads with MiXCR, one entry per CDR3 protein. In the table there are tens of thousands of distinct CDR3 sequences, less than 12% of which are singletons. This material consisted of whole blood, taken at baseline. The receptor source for this set is an adult who was a healthcare worker with PCR-confirmed SARS-CoV-2 infection or an uninfected control (not recorded which).

In this sample, this clonotype turned up many times. The V gene is TRBV4-2, the J gene TRBJ1-2, with TRBD1 matching over 9 bases. The CDR3 covers 16 residues. The germline gives CDR1 LGHNA, CDR2 YNFKEQ. Trimming at V came to 1 base and at J to 4 bases, leaving 7 bases not matched to a gene. The CDR3 spells CASSQAGTGNLYGYTF. The CDR3 DNA sequence: TGTGCCAGCAGCCAAGCCGGGACAGGGAATCTCTATGGCTACACCTTC.

This clonotype was recorded many times. J is TRBJ2-7 and V is TRBV19, with D hard to call. V was cut by 1 base and J by 1 base, with 2 bases left in between. Per germline, CDR1 LNHDA and CDR2 SQIVND (reference sequence). There are 12 residues in the CDR3. This CDR3 reads CASSIGSYEQYF. The CDR3 region has the DNA TGTGCCAGTAGTATAGGATCCTACGAGCAGTACTTC.

This clonotype was seen repeatedly, ten times or more. The chain combines TRBV12-3 or TRBV12-4 with TRBJ2-1, with TRBD1 as a possible D gene (6 bases). V shed 8 bases and J shed 9 bases, with 14 bases lying between them. This CDR3 is 12 amino acids long. CDR3 sequence (DNA): TGTGCCAGCTCATCTCCCAGGGGTGAGCAGTTCTTC. It yields the protein CASSSPRGEQFF.

This chain joins TRBV28 and TRBJ1-5; possible D gene TRBD1, 6 bases. Germline V gives CDR1 MDHEN, CDR2 SYDVKM. The CDR3 has 15 amino acids. Between the trimmed V and J ends, which lost 5 bases and 6 bases, there was a span of 17 bases. CDR3 protein: CASSRQVGGGQPQHF. In nucleotides, the CDR3 is TGTGCCAGCAGTCGACAGGTTGGGGGGGGTCAGCCCCAGCATTTT.

This chain joins TRBV28 and TRBJ1-2; D gene ambiguous. V was shortened by 4 bases and J by 6 bases, with 21 bases between the two germline ends. This CDR3 is 16 amino acids long. CDR1 is MDHEN, CDR2 SYDVKM, per germline. The DNA of the CDR3 is TGTGCCAGCAGTTCACCCGGGCGGTCCCGTGGGGATGGCTACACCTTC. Its translation: CASSSPGRSRGDGYTF.

This clonotype occurred a few times. The chain carries TRBV4-1 and TRBJ2-3, with a possible D match to TRBD1 (5 bases). Germline lookup yields CDR1 MGHRA and CDR2 YSYEKL. The V end lost 0 bases, the J end lost 2 bases, and 15 bases lay between the germline ends. This CDR3 has 17 amino acids. CDR3 loop: CASSQEIAGSSTDTQYF. In DNA form, the CDR3 reads TGCGCCAGCAGCCAAGAGATTGCAGGGTCTTCCACAGATACGCAGTATTTT.

Only a few counts were recorded for this clonotype. The DNA of the CDR3 is TGCAGCGTTGAGAGAGGGGGCTACACCTTC. This encodes CSVERGGYTF. The gene calls are TRBV29-1 and TRBJ1-2; D remains ambiguous. Germline V gives CDR1 SQVTM, CDR2 ANQGSEA. Trimming removed 3 bases at V and 8 bases at J, with 7 bases between. This CDR3 is 10 amino acids long.

This clonotype was seen ten or more times. V and J are TRBV4-3 and TRBJ2-1; possibly TRBD2 for D (5 bases). Germline V lookup: CDR1 LGHNA, CDR2 YSLEER. The ends were cut back, 0 bases at V and 0 bases at J, with 9 bases in the middle. The CDR3 contains 16 residues. The chain's CDR3 is CASSQDPGISYNEQFF. Written as DNA, the CDR3 is TGCGCCAGCAGCCAAGATCCGGGAATCTCCTACAATGAGCAGTTCTTC.

The rearrangement uses TRBV12-3 or TRBV12-4 and TRBJ1-2; no firm D call. V lost 5 bases to trimming and J lost 0 bases, with 13 bases between them. CDR3 length equals 15 residues. The CDR3 DNA reads TGTGCCAGCAGTCCCTCCCGCCAGCCTAACTATGGCTACACCTTC. Translating gives CASSPSRQPNYGYTF.

The table lists this clonotype with many counts. This chain connects TRBV29-1 to TRBJ1-5; tentatively, D is TRBD1 (5 bases). CDR1 and CDR2 (germline): SQVTM, ANQGSEA. This CDR3 spans 14 amino acids. In DNA, the CDR3 is TGCGGAGGAGGAGGACGGGACTTCAATCAGCCCCAGCATTTT. The encoded protein is CGGGGRDFNQPQHF. The entire variable domain, with the rest obtained from reference TRBV29-1 and TRBJ1-5, is as follows: SAVISQKPSRDICQRGTSLTIQCQVDSQVTMMFWYRQQPGQSLTLIATANQGSEATYESGFVIDKFPISRPNLTFSTLTVSNMSPEDSSIYLCGGGGRDFNQPQHFGDGTRLSIL.

This clonotype was seen repeatedly, ten times or more. The chain combines TRBV20-1 with TRBJ2-7; 8 nucleotides match TRBD2. In germline, CDR1 is DFQATT, CDR2 SNEGSKA (reference sequence). V shed 5 bases and J 2 bases; nucleotides not matched to a gene: 2. The CDR3 runs 12 residues. In nucleotides, the CDR3 is TGCAGTGCTCGGGAGGGGACCTACGAGCAGTACTTC. Protein: CSAREGTYEQYF.